The next 10 T cell receptor beta chains were all read from a single sample in a study of T cell responses to AZD1222 COVID-19 vaccine. Sequencing used immunoSEQ multiplex PCR; TCRdb keeps in-frame clones, though not all of them. The sample carries roughly 160,000 clones, around nine tenths recorded once. The input for sequencing was peripheral blood, taken 28 days after the second AZD1222 dose. All receptors derive from an adult who received the AZD1222 COVID-19 vaccine.

Only a few counts were recorded for this clone. The chain has TRBV11-2 and TRBJ1-4; 7 bases are a match to TRBD1. CDR1 is SGHAT and CDR2 is FQNNGV in the germline V gene. CDR3 length: 16 residues. V lost 10 bases to trimming and J lost 0 bases; unmatched junction nucleotides: 11. CDR3 in amino acids: CATKRDSSATNEKLFF. CDR3 bases: TGTGCCACCAAAAGGGACAGTAGTGCAACTAATGAAAAACTGTTTTTT.

This clone has just one count. This sequence joins TRBV5-3 and TRBJ1-5, with 7 nucleotides matching TRBD1. TRBV5-3 carries the ORF label, with uncertain function. The CDR3 runs to 18 residues. The trim removed 0 bases at V and 1 base at J, leaving 10 bases unmatched. CDR3 loop: CARSLAQGDGMSNQPQHF. CDR3 in DNA: TGTGCCAGAAGCTTGGCTCAGGGGGACGGAATGAGCAATCAGCCCCAGCATTTT.

The V call is TRBV6-4, the J call TRBJ1-5, with D possibly being TRBD1 (5 bases). The CDR3 has 17 residues. Germline V CDR1 and CDR2: MRHNA, SNTAGT. Trimming pared 2 bases from V and 2 bases from J, leaving 16 bases between. The CDR3 sequence: CASSDPAWGFGNQPQHF. CDR3 nucleotide sequence: TGTGCCAGCAGTGACCCGGCTTGGGGGTTCGGCAATCAGCCCCAGCATTTT.

CDR3 amino acids: CASQTGTDKNEQFF. CDR3 DNA: TGTGCCAGCCAAACAGGGACTGACAAAAATGAGCAGTTCTTC. The chain links TRBV6-5 to TRBJ2-1; D may be TRBD1 or TRBD2 (6 bases each). V was clipped by 8 bases and J by 7 bases, with 18 bases between them. This CDR3 contains 14 residues. CDR1 is MNHEY and CDR2 is SVGAGI in the germline V gene.

This chain joins TRBV30 and TRBJ2-1; maybe TRBD2 (6 bases). The germline V gene encodes CDR1 GTSNPN and CDR2 SVGIG (reference sequence). Trimming removed 2 bases from V and 4 bases from J, with 9 bases in between. The CDR3 is 13 amino acids. CDR3 loop: CAWSLGGYNEQFF. Here the CDR3 DNA reads TGTGCCTGGAGTTTGGGGGGTTACAATGAGCAGTTCTTC.

As concerns this clone: A read error may produce the germline difference seen at one junction end. V and J are TRBV5-1 and TRBJ1-2; D not resolved. Germline lookup yields CDR1 SGHRS and CDR2 YFSETQ. The CDR3 extends over 14 amino acids. CDR3 nucleotides: TGCGCCAGCAGCTTGGGCGGTGGCCACTATGGCTACACCTTT. Protein: CASSLGGGHYGYTF. Filled out from reference TRBV5-1 and TRBJ1-2, the complete variable domain reads KAGVTQTPRYLIKTRGQQVTLSCSPISGHRSVSWYQQTPGQGLQFLFEYFSETQRNKGNFPGRFSGRQFSNSRSEMNVSTLELGDSALYLCASSLGGGHYGYTFGSGTRLTVV.

In the case of this clone: Other DNA variants within this sample encode the same CDR3. The chain couples TRBV5-6 to TRBJ2-7; 8 bases match TRBD1. J was trimmed by 5 bases and V by 5 bases; bases with no gene match: 15. CDR3 size: 16 residues. Germline V gene lookup returns CDR1 SGHDT and CDR2 YYEEEE. The CDR3 reads CASRRPGQGAKDEQYF. As DNA, the CDR3 is TGTGCCAGCAGGCGGCCTGGACAGGGAGCTAAAGACGAGCAGTACTTC.

Here the CDR3 DNA reads TGTGCCAGCAGCTTGGGGACTAGACTGTCTCACTCTGGGGCCAACGTCCTGACTTTC. Translated, it gives CASSLGTRLSHSGANVLTF. V usage is TRBV5-4 and J usage is TRBJ2-6; 7 positions match TRBD2. The V segment lost 0 bases and the J segment 0 bases; nucleotides outside the gene matches: 9. Germline values: CDR1 SGHNT, CDR2 YYREEE (reference sequence). The CDR3 is made up of 19 amino acids. Variable domain in full (rest from reference TRBV5-4 and TRBJ2-6): ETGVTQSPTHLIKTRGQQVTLRCSSQSGHNTVSWYQQALGQGPQFIFQYYREEENGRGNFPPRFSGLQFPNYSSELNVNALELDDSALYLCASSLGTRLSHSGANVLTFGAGSRLTVL.

This chain connects TRBV5-1 to TRBJ2-7; TRBD1 matches at 7 bases. The CDR3 has 15 residues. Germline CDR1 is SGHRS and CDR2 is YFSETQ. Trimming cost V 4 bases and J 2 bases; bases outside gene matches: 9. This CDR3 reads CASSPPDRVAYEQYF. The CDR3 DNA is TGCGCCAGCAGCCCCCCTGACAGGGTGGCCTACGAGCAGTACTTC.

The chain is built from TRBV3-1 (or the pseudogene TRBV3-2) and TRBJ1-6; D is possibly TRBD1 (5 bases). Trimming took off 3 bases at V and 14 bases at J, with 23 bases between the two ends. CDR3 length equals 16 residues. The germline V gene encodes CDR1 LGHDT and CDR2 YNNKEL (reference sequence). The CDR3 loop reads CASSHTSVDGAPSLHF. As DNA, the CDR3 is TGTGCCAGCAGCCACACTTCCGTGGACGGGGCCCCGTCCCTCCACTTT.